The sequence of this T cell receptor (beta chain) was determined in a study of T cells expressing NK-cell markers. CDR3 length: 15 amino acids. The germline CDR1 and CDR2 sequences are DFQATT and SNEGSKA (reference sequence). For TCR beta, cDNA was produced by 5'RACE template switching with UMIs. TCRdb re-called the 5' RACE reads and gives one entry per CDR3 protein, without DNA. Its table records about 460,000 distinct CDR3 sequences. The clonotype comes from a woman between 45 and 65 years old in good health. V is TRBV20-1 and J is TRBJ2-1; checking the TCRdb D call of TRBD2 is not possible without DNA. Source material: blood T cells: a sorted CD56 or NKG2C T cell subset, CD4+ or CD8+ T cells, or bulk PBMC T cells (not recorded which). The CDR3 protein is CSARVSGRAGGEQFF.